The T cell receptor beta chain described here comes from a study of T cells in localized non-small cell lung cancer (dated by TCRdb to about 2020). Looking at the study overall: T cell repertoires of 200 to 250 early-stage NSCLC patients were analyzed, with tumors being compared against uninvolved tumor-adjacent lungs. The cohort consisted of around 250 treatment-naive NSCLC patients whose localized lung tumors had been resected. A mean age of around 66 years was recorded for the NSCLC patients, of whom 129 were male and some 100 were female.

Concerning this clone: Its antigen remains undetermined. No base quality values were provided; no much bigger clone lies one nucleotide off.

Via the germline V gene, CDR1 is MDHEN and CDR2 SYDVKM. V gives up 8 bases and J gives up 2 bases, and the segment between their germline ends measures 10 bases. Including cysteine and phenylalanine, the CDR3 has 14 amino acids. This entry keeps only the CDR3 DNA: 42 bases, framed from base 1. At diagnosis, peripheral blood, uninvolved tumor-adjacent lung and tumor were collected and were preserved as a mix of fresh-frozen and FFPE material. Blood samples were analyzed as peripheral blood mononuclear cells for TCR repertoire profiling. Paper-wide results and their limitations: A median of around 50 of the top 100 tumor clones turned up in the paired uninvolved adjacent lung, and some 28 of those clones also ranked among the top 100 of that same adjacent lung. Higher blood T cell density associated with longer overall survival, while higher adjacent-lung clonality associated with shorter survival. Because multi-region tumor sequencing was not performed, intratumor heterogeneity could not be ruled out. Uninvolved tumor-adjacent lung showed the highest T cell clonality, higher than tumor, which suggests more focused antigenic responses in the adjacent lung. Because the study design was exploratory, TCR variables were selected using unadjusted p-values without false-discovery rate correction.

TCR beta CDR3 regions were sequenced from DNA using the immunoSEQ Assay. In the source study's methods: T cell density was computed as TCR beta template counts normalized to usable DNA estimated by amplifying housekeeping genes. The preseqR package was used to estimate richness by extrapolating to 400,000 templates for PBMC samples and to 120,000 templates for tissue samples. Clonality was taken to be one minus Pielou's evenness. Tissue-enriched TCRs were identified by differential abundance testing using productive amino-acid clonotypes, minimum total count 5 and alpha 0.1. The Jaccard Index and the Morisita Overlap Index were used to quantify repertoire overlap between compartments. GLIPH grouped TCR beta CDR3s together with public tetramer-defined viral CDR3s, and a viral motif had to include at least three viral sequences and show V-gene enrichment. As stored in TCRdb, this immuneACCESS dataset retains in-frame rearrangements with V and J assigned. A fraction of the clones does not appear; measured against another copy, unresolved V genes explain less than half of the discrepancy, and the remainder lacks a known reason. D and trimming were read from the DNA, whereas the V and J calls and clone size are those reported in that table. This sample holds tens of thousands of clones; 85% to 95% were observed only once. 10% to 15% of the sample rests with the top ten.

Sample: peripheral blood mononuclear cells, taken before any cancer treatment. The V gene is TRBV28 and the J gene is TRBJ1-6; the D gene assignment is ambiguous. The sequence was obtained from a female donor at least 60 years old with stage II lung adenocarcinoma. The base sequence is TGTGCCAGCCGTCCAAGCCCCTATAATTCACCCCTCCACTTT. Its product reads: CASRPSPYNSPLHF.